This TCR beta chain was profiled in a study of blood T cells in healthy people across ages. A note on this clonotype: Its antigen is currently unknown.

The CDR3 is 15 amino acids. Looked up from germline, CDR1 is KGHSH and CDR2 is LQKENI. V was trimmed by 4 bases and J by 5 bases, leaving 16 bases between them. Then a second PCR, running roughly 7 to 11 cycles, was carried out with a sample-barcoded 5' primer and a J-beta primer mix. Every sample gave at least 2.5 million paired-end reads containing CDR3. MiXCR, applied by TCRdb to the 5' RACE reads, yields one record per CDR3 protein. The sample records about 580,000 distinct CDR3 sequences, around half being singletons. Regarding the study as a whole: Observed TCR beta diversity per million T cells went down as age went up. This fall followed a roughly linear course with age. Unknown CMV status may confound age-related changes in expanded clones.

Total RNA was isolated from each sample in quantities of at least 6 micrograms. This TCR came from a man older than 75 in good health. Sequencing was done on a sample of blood. The chain carries TRBV18 and TRBJ2-3, with D perhaps given as TRBD1 or TRBD2 (5 bases each). The CDR3 nucleotides are TGTGCCAGCTCACGAGGGCAGGGCGACATAGATACGCAGTATTTT. It codes for CASSRGQGDIDTQYF.